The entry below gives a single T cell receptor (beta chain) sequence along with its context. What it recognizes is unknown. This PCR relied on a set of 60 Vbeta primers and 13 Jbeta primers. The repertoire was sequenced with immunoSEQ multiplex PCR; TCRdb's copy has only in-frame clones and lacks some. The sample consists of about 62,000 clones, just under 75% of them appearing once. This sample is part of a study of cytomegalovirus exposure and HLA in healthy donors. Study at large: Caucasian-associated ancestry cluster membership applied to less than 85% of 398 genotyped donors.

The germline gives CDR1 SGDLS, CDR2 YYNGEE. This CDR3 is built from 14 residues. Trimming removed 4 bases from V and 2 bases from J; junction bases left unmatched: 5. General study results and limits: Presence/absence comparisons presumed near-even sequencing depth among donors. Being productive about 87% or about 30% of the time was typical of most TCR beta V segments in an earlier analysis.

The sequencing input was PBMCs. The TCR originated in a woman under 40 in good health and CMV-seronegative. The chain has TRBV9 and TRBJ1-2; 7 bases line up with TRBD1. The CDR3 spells CASSPSTGNYGYTF. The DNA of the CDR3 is TGTGCCAGCAGCCCTTCGACAGGGAACTATGGCTACACCTTC. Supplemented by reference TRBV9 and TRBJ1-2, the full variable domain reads DSGVTQTPKHLITATGQRVTLRCSPRSGDLSVYWYQQSLDQGLQFLIQYYNGEERAKGNILERFSAQQFPDLHSELNLSSLELGDSALYFCASSPSTGNYGYTFGSGTRLTVV.